Below, one T cell receptor beta chain is given with its context. Generated by immunoSEQ multiplex PCR, the TCRdb table keeps only in-frame clones and is missing some. The sample carries approximately 93,000 clones, 86% recorded once. This record comes from a study of blood T cell repertoires in COVID-19. With 5 bases clipped from V and 1 base from J, the junction kept 4 bases outside the gene matches. CDR3 size: 16 residues. Germline V gene sequence: CDR1 SGHVS, CDR2 FNYEAQ. The sequence came from a man aged 50 or older with active or convalescent COVID-19. The chain joins TRBV7-6 to TRBJ2-2; TRBD2 agrees at 10 bases. Sequenced material: peripheral blood. CDR3 region: CASSVRLAGNTGELFF. The CDR3 nucleotides are TGTGCCAGCAGCGTTAGACTAGCGGGGAACACCGGGGAGCTGTTTTTT.